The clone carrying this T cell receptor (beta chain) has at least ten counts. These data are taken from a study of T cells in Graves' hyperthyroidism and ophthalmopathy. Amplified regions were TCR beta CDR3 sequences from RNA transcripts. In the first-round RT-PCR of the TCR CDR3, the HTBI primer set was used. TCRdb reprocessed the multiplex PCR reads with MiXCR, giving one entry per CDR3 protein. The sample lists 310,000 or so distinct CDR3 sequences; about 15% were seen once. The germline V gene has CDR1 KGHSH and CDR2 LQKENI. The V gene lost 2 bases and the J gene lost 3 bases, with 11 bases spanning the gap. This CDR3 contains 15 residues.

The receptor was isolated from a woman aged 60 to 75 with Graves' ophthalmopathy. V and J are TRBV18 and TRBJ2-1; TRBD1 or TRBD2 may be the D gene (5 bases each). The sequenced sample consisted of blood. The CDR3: CASSPGSRGYNEQFF. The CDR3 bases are TGTGCCAGCTCACCAGGTTCGAGGGGCTACAATGAGCAGTTCTTC.